This TCR beta chain was captured in a study of control samples from healthy donors and cancer patients. J gave up 7 bases and V 5 bases, and 2 bases lay outside the gene matches. Germline V gives CDR1 SGHTA, CDR2 FQGTGA. This CDR3 is built from 14 residues. Generated by immunoSEQ multiplex PCR, the TCRdb table keeps only in-frame clones and is missing some. Of 85,000 to 95,000 clones listed, approximately 93% are singletons. The clonotype was recovered from a woman aged 25 to 39 in good health. The sequencing sample was made of blood. The V call is TRBV7-3, the J call TRBJ1-6, with 10 bases identical to TRBD1. The CDR3 bases are TGTGCCAGCAGCCCGGGACAGGGGAATTCACCCCTCCACTTT. Residues: CASSPGQGNSPLHF.